This TCR beta chain was found in a study of cytomegalovirus exposure and HLA in healthy donors. Researchers ran the PCR with 60 Vbeta and 13 Jbeta primers. Study processing details: Some 10 million of roughly 81 million unique TCR beta chains were shared, per a later count. The assay was immunoSEQ multiplex PCR, and TCRdb's table has in-frame clones only and misses some. V and J calls and clone size are as listed in that table; D and trimming were resolved from the DNA. The sample lists more than 60,000 clones, approximately 79% occurring once. Study results and limitations: In a later analysis, donors in an Asian-associated ancestry cluster reportedly had fewer N-insertions in productive TCRs than the cohort mean. Most TCR sequences were rare, but some public TCRs occurred in many donors. Researchers reported in a later analysis that a missense DCLRE1C variant was tied to TCR beta V- and J-gene trimming.

Regarding this clone: No antigen is known for it.

The CDR3 has 18 amino acids. V lost 8 bases, J lost 1 base, and 18 bases stayed unmatched. CDR1 and CDR2 (germline): SQVTM, ANQGSEA. The chain links TRBV29-1 to TRBJ1-5, with 9 bases aligning to TRBD1. The source material was PBMCs. This receptor was obtained from a woman aged 25-40 years in good health and CMV-seronegative. The CDR3 here is CSYVRDREGRWSNQPQHF. For the CDR3, the DNA is TGCAGCTACGTAAGGGACAGGGAAGGACGTTGGAGCAATCAGCCCCAGCATTTT.